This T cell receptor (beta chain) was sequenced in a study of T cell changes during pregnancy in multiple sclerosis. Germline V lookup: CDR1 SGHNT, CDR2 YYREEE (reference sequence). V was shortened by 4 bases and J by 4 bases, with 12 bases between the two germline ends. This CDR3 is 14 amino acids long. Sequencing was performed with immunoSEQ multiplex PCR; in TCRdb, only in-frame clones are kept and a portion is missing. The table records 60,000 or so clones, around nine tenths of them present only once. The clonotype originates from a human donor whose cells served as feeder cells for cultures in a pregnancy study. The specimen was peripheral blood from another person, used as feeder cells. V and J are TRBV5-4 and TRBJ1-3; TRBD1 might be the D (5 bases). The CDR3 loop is CASSPRGQGNTIYF. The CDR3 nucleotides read TGTGCCAGCAGCCCTCGAGGACAAGGAAACACCATATATTTT.